These T cell receptor beta chains were read from a single sample in a study of T-cell memory formation after mild COVID-19. In TCRdb, the 5' RACE reads were re-called with MiXCR into one record per CDR3 protein. Seen here are roughly 320,000 distinct CDR3 sequences, 25% to 30% observed once, and the top ten hold about 13%. The sample taken for sequencing was PBMCs or a T cell subset sorted from them (not recorded which). The receptors derive from an adult woman who had mild COVID-19 (a few samples of this study predate the infection). Cell type and time point are not known. CDR3s include the opening cysteine and the closing phenylalanine or tryptophan. The D gene is left open where the match is weak. Size is omitted from some rows. Given values are once, few, many or a class for expanded clones.

v_gene,abundance,d_gene,j_gene,CDR3aa,CDR3nt
TRBV7-8,few,TRBD1,TRBJ1-1,CASSYPAGQGITEAFF,TGTGCCAGCAGCTACCCGGCGGGACAGGGAATCACTGAAGCTTTCTTT
TRBV12-3/TRBV12-4,-,-,TRBJ1-1,CASGDGTYRNTEAFF,TGTGCCAGCGGGGACGGGACATACCGGAACACTGAAGCTTTCTTT
TRBV7-2,-,TRBD2,TRBJ2-1,CASRQSRTSGRFSYNEQFF,TGTGCCAGCAGACAATCTCGGACTAGCGGGAGGTTTTCCTACAATGAGCAGTTCTTC
TRBV7-2,-,TRBD2,TRBJ2-2,CASSLGGLAGVYTGELFF,TGTGCCAGCAGCTTAGGAGGACTAGCGGGAGTGTACACCGGGGAGCTGTTTTTT
TRBV19,-,-,TRBJ2-7,CASRAASYEQYF,TGTGCCAGTAGGGCAGCCTCCTACGAGCAGTACTTC
TRBV7-8,many,TRBD1,TRBJ2-7,CASSPRDSPSAYF,TGTGCCAGCAGCCCAAGGGACAGTCCCTCGGCGTACTTC
TRBV3-1,-,-,TRBJ2-5,CASSQAGIRETQYF,TGTGCCAGCAGCCAAGCAGGGATACGGGAGACCCAGTACTTC
TRBV5-4,-,-,TRBJ1-2,CASSLVGSEGYTF,TGTGCCAGCAGCTTGGTGGGCAGCGAAGGCTACACCTTC
TRBV29-1,once,TRBD1,TRBJ1-1,CSVQGKRTEAFF,TGCAGCGTACAGGGGAAGCGGACTGAAGCTTTCTTT
TRBV20-1,few,-,TRBJ2-7,CSASPRGQSDSYEQYF,TGCAGTGCTAGTCCCAGGGGCCAATCTGATTCCTACGAGCAGTACTTC
TRBV20-1,few,TRBD1,TRBJ2-7,CSVRDRGPHEQYF,TGCAGCGTCCGGGACAGGGGTCCCCACGAGCAGTACTTC
TRBV6-5,few,-,TRBJ2-2,CASSYGESPGELFF,TGTGCCAGCAGTTACGGCGAGTCGCCCGGGGAGCTGTTTTTT
TRBV4-1,-,TRBD1,TRBJ2-7,CASSQHPGQDGSYEQYF,TGCGCCAGCAGCCAACACCCTGGACAGGATGGATCCTACGAGCAGTACTTC
TRBV4-2,few,-,TRBJ2-3,CASSQGQNPGLFTDTQYF,TGTGCCAGCAGCCAAGGGCAAAATCCGGGACTTTTCACAGATACGCAGTATTTT
TRBV3-1,-,TRBD1,TRBJ2-1,CASSTQGDREYNEQFF,TGTGCCAGCAGCACTCAGGGGGACAGGGAGTACAATGAGCAGTTCTTC
TRBV5-1,-,-,TRBJ2-7,CASSLARYGRGGSVYEQYF,TGCGCCAGCAGCTTGGCCAGGTACGGCCGCGGAGGGTCTGTCTACGAGCAGTACTTC
TRBV6-5,-,TRBD2,TRBJ2-1,CASSYPMGRGGYEQFF,TGTGCCAGCAGTTACCCCATGGGGAGGGGAGGCTATGAGCAGTTCTTC
TRBV5-6,few,-,TRBJ2-2,CASSLQYGSAGELFF,TGTGCCAGCAGCTTACAGTACGGGAGCGCCGGGGAGCTGTTTTTT
TRBV7-9,-,TRBD2,TRBJ2-5,CASSLGEVSGAQETQYF,TGTGCCAGCAGCTTAGGAGAGGTTAGCGGGGCTCAAGAGACCCAGTACTTC
TRBV4-1,-,-,TRBJ2-7,CASSQGTLYEQYF,TGCGCCAGCAGCCAAGGTACGCTCTACGAGCAGTACTTC
TRBV7-9,-,-,TRBJ2-5,CASSPQGLRAATQYF,TGTGCCAGCAGCCCTCAGGGGCTTAGAGCGGCGACCCAGTACTTC
TRBV10-3,few,-,TRBJ2-2,CAIKEVTNTGELFF,TGTGCCATCAAGGAGGTGACGAACACCGGGGAGCTGTTTTTT
TRBV3-1,-,-,TRBJ1-2,CASSRRALPANYGYTF,TGTGCCAGCAGCCGCCGAGCACTCCCAGCTAACTATGGCTACACCTTC
TRBV15,-,-,TRBJ1-1,CATSRGLVATEAFF,TGTGCCACCAGCAGGGGACTCGTGGCCACTGAAGCTTTCTTT
TRBV4-2,-,-,TRBJ2-1,CASSQEWGGNEQFF,TGTGCCAGCAGCCAAGAATGGGGCGGCAATGAGCAGTTCTTC
TRBV4-1,-,-,TRBJ2-7,CASSQVTGMEQYF,TGCGCCAGCAGCCAGGTCACGGGGATGGAGCAGTACTTC
TRBV9,many,TRBD2,TRBJ2-5,CASSSSGGQETQYF,TGTGCCAGCAGCTCTAGCGGGGGACAAGAGACCCAGTACTTC
TRBV28,-,-,TRBJ1-1,CASSPMGTEDTEAFF,TGTGCCAGCAGCCCAATGGGAACCGAGGACACTGAAGCTTTCTTT
TRBV12-3/TRBV12-4,once,-,TRBJ1-3,CASTPRVEANTIYF,TGTGCCAGCACCCCTCGTGTTGAGGCAAACACCATATATTTT
TRBV7-6,few,TRBD1,TRBJ1-6,CASSTRGQRYNSPLHF,TGTGCCAGCAGCACGAGGGGACAGAGATATAATTCACCCCTCCACTTT
TRBV5-6,many,TRBD1,TRBJ2-1,CASSLGTGNHEQFF,TGTGCCAGCAGCTTGGGGACAGGGAATCATGAGCAGTTCTTC
TRBV19,-,-,TRBJ1-1,CASQKRERNTEAFF,TGTGCCAGTCAGAAACGGGAGAGGAACACTGAAGCTTTCTTT
TRBV4-1,-,-,TRBJ1-1,CASSLKQGFATEAFF,TGCGCCAGCAGCCTAAAGCAGGGGTTCGCCACTGAAGCTTTCTTT
TRBV29-1,-,-,TRBJ2-1,CSVEGGLANEQFF,TGCAGCGTTGAAGGGGGGCTAGCCAATGAGCAGTTCTTC
TRBV10-3,-,-,TRBJ1-3,CAISGSQTGPRMSGNTIYF,TGTGCCATCAGTGGCTCTCAGACAGGCCCCAGGATGTCTGGAAACACCATATATTTT
TRBV7-2,many,-,TRBJ2-2,CASSLNPGTGELFF,TGTGCCAGCAGCTTGAACCCGGGGACCGGGGAGCTGTTTTTT
TRBV7-8,many,-,TRBJ1-1,CASSLDLGNTEAFF,TGTGCCAGCAGCTTAGATTTGGGGAACACTGAAGCTTTCTTT
TRBV9,-,-,TRBJ1-2,CASSVVPYYGYTF,TGTGCCAGCAGCGTAGTTCCGTACTATGGCTACACCTTC
TRBV5-4,many,-,TRBJ2-3,CASSLDMVGTDTQYF,TGTGCCAGCAGCTTGGATATGGTGGGCACAGATACGCAGTATTTT